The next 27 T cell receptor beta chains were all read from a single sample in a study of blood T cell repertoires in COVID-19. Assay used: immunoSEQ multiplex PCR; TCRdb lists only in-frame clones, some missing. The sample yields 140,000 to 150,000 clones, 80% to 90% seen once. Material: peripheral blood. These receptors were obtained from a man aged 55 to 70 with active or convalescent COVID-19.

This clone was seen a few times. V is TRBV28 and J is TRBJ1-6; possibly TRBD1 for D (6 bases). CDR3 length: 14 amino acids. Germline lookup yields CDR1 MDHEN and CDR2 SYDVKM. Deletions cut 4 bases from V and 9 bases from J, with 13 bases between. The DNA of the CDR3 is TGTGCCAGCAGTTACAGGGAAAACGGTTCACCCCTCCACTTT. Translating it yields CASSYRENGSPLHF.

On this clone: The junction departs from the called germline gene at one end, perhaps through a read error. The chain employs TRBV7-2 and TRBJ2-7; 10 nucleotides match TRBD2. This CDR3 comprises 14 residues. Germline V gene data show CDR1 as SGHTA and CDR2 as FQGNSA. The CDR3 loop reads CASTLAGGLNEQYF. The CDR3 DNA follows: TGTGCCAGCACCTTAGCGGGGGGACTTAACGAGCAGTACTTC.

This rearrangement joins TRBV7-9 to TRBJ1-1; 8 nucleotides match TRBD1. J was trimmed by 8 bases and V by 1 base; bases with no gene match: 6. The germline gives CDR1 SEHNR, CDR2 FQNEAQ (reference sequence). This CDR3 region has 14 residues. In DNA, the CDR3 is TGTGCCAGCAGCTTAGGCGGACAGGGCTTAGAAGCTTTCTTT. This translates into CASSLGGQGLEAFF.

For the CDR3, the DNA is TGTGCCAGCAGTTTGGCGGGACTTCGCAATCAGCCCCAGCATTTT. It encodes CASSLAGLRNQPQHF. The V call is TRBV27, the J call TRBJ1-5; D possibly corresponds to TRBD1 (5 bases). CDR1 MNHEY and CDR2 SMNVEV come from the germline V gene (reference sequence). CDR3 length: 15 residues. Trimming stripped 3 bases from V and 2 bases from J, with 11 bases between.

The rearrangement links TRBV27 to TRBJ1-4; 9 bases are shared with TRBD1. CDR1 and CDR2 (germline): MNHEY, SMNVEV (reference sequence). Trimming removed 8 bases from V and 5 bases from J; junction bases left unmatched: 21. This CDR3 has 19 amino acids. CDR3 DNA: TGTGCCAGCGGGACTTACAGGGGGCGCGGAGCCCTATACAATGAAAAACTGTTTTTT. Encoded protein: CASGTYRGRGALYNEKLFF. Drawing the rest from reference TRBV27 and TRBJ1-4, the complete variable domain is EAQVTQNPRYLITVTGKKLTVTCSQNMNHEYMSWYRQDPGLGLRQIYYSMNVEVTDKGDVPEGYKVSRKEKRNFPLILESPSPNQTSLYFCASGTYRGRGALYNEKLFFGSGTQLSVL.

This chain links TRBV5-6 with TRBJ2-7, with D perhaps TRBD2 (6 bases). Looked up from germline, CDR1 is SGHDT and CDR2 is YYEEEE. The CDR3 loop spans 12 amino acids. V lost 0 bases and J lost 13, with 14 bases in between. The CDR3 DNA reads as TGTGCCAGCAGCTTGGGATCGGCCGCGGGATACTTC. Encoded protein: CASSLGSAAGYF.

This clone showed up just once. CDR3: CASSRDRANTEAFF. DNA of the CDR3: TGCGCCAGCAGCCGAGACAGAGCAAACACTGAAGCTTTCTTT. The rearrangement links TRBV5-1 to TRBJ1-1, with a possible D match to TRBD1 (5 bases). With 4 bases removed from V and 2 bases from J, the gap between germline ends came to 12 bases. The CDR3 totals 14 residues. Germline V gives CDR1 SGHRS, CDR2 YFSETQ.

The CDR3 is CASSGVGRAQETQYF. DNA for the CDR3: TGTGCCAGCAGCGGAGTGGGCAGGGCACAAGAGACCCAGTACTTC. This chain connects TRBV7-8 to TRBJ2-5, with D possibly matching TRBD1 (5 bases). The V gene's germline CDR1 is SGHVS and CDR2 FQNEAQ. CDR3 size: 15 residues. Trimming shortened V by 5 bases and J by 2 bases, and 15 bases separated the two germline ends.

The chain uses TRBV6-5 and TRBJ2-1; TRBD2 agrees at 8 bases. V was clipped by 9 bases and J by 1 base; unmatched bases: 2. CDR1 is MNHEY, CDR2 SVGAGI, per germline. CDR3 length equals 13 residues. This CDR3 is CASQRGSYNEQFF. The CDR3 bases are TGTGCCAGTCAGCGGGGGTCCTACAATGAGCAGTTCTTC.

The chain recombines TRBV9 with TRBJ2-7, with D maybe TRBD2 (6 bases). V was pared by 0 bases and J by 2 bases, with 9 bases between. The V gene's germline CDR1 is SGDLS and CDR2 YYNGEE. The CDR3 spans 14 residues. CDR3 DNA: TGTGCCAGCAGCGTAGATGGCGGGACCTACGAGCAGTACTTC. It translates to CASSVDGGTYEQYF.

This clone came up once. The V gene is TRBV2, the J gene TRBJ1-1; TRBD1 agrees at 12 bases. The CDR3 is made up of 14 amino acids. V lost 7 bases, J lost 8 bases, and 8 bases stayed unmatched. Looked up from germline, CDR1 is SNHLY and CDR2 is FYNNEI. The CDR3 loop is CASTYGTGGVEAFF. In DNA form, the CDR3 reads TGTGCCAGCACCTACGGGACAGGGGGCGTGGAAGCTTTCTTT.

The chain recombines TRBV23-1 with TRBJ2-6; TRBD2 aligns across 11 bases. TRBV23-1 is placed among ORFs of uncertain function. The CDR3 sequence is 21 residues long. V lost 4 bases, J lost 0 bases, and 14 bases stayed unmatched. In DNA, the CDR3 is TGCGCCAGCAGTCCTACTAGCGGGGGATTGCTTGGGTCCTCTGGGGCCAACGTCCTGACTTTC. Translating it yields CASSPTSGGLLGSSGANVLTF.

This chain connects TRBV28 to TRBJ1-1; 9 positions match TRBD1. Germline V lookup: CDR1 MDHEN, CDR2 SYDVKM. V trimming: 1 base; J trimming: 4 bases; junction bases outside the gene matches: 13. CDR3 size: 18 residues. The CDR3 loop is CASSLSGDYGQGSTEAFF. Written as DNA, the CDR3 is TGTGCCAGCAGTTTATCTGGGGATTACGGACAGGGGTCCACTGAAGCTTTCTTT.

In nucleotides, the CDR3 is TGTGCCAGCAGCCAAGAAGGTCGGGCAGGGGCGGCGAACACTGAAGCTTTCTTT. This codes for CASSQEGRAGAANTEAFF. The V call is TRBV14, the J call TRBJ1-1; a weak D match, TRBD1 (6 bases). Germline CDR1 SGHDN, CDR2 FVKESK. This CDR3 is built from 18 residues. The ends were cut back, 0 bases at V and 1 base at J, with 18 bases in the middle.

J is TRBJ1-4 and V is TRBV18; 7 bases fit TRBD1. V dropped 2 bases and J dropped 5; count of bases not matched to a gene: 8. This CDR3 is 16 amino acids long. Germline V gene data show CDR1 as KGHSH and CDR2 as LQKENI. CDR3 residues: CASSPNEGRGNEKLFF. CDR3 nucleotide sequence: TGTGCCAGCTCACCAAATGAGGGCAGGGGGAATGAAAAACTGTTTTTT.

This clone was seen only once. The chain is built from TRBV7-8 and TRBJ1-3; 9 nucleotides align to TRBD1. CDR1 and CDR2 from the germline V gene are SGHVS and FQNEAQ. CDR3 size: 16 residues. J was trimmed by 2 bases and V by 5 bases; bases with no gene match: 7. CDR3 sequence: CASSPTGGPPGNTIYF. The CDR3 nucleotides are TGTGCCAGCAGCCCGACAGGGGGTCCGCCTGGAAACACCATATATTTT.

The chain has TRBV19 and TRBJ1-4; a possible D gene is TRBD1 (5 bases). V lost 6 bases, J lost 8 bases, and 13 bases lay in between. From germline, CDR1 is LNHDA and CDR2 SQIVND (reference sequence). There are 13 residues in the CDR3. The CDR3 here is CASRPMNREKLFF. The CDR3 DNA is TGTGCCAGTAGACCCATGAACAGGGAAAAACTGTTTTTT.

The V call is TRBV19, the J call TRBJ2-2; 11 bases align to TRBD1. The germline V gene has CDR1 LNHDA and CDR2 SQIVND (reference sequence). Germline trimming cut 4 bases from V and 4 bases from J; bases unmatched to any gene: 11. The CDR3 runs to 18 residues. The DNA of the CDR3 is TGTGCCAGTAGTACCACTCCCCGGGGACAGGGGGGCACCGGGGAGCTGTTTTTT. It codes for CASSTTPRGQGGTGELFF.

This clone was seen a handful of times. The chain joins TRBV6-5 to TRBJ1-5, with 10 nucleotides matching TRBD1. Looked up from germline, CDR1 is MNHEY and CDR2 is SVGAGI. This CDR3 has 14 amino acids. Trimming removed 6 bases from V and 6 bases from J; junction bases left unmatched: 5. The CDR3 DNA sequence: TGTGCCAGCAGACCGGGACAGGGGATTCAGCCCCAGCATTTT. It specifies CASRPGQGIQPQHF.

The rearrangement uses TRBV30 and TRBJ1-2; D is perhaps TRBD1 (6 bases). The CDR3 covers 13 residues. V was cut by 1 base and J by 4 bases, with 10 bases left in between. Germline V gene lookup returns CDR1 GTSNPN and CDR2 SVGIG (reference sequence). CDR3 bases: TGTGCCTGGAGTGCGGACAGTTTCTATGGCTACACCTTC. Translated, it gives CAWSADSFYGYTF.

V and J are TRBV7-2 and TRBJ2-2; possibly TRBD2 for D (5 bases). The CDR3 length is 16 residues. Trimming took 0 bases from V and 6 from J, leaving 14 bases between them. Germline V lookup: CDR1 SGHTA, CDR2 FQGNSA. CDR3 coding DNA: TGTGCCAGCAGCTTAGCCCGGGGAACGAGCGCCGGGGAGCTGTTTTTT. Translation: CASSLARGTSAGELFF.

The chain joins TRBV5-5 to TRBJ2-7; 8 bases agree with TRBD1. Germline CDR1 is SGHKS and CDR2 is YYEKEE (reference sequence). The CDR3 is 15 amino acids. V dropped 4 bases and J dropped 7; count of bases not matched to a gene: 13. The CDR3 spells CASSLGQAIREEQYF. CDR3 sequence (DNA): TGTGCCAGCAGCCTGGGACAGGCGATCCGTGAGGAGCAGTACTTC.

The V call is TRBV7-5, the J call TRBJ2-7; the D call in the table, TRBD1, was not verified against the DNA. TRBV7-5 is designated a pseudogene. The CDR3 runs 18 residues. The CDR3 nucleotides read TGTGTCAGAAGCATCCTCTTCGATGCGACCGGGACAGGGTACGAGCAGTACTTC. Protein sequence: CVRSILFDATGTGYEQYF.

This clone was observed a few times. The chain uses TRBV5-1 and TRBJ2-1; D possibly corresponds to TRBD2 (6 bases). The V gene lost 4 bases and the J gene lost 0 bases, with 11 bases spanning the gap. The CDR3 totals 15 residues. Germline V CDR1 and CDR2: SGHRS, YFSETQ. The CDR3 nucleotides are TGCGCCAGCAGCGGTACTAGCCCCTCCTACAATGAGCAGTTCTTC. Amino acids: CASSGTSPSYNEQFF.

CDR3 protein: CASRQGWGKLFF. The CDR3 DNA sequence: TGTGCCAGCAGACAGGGATGGGGAAAACTGTTTTTT. The rearrangement links TRBV2 to TRBJ1-4; tentative D call: TRBD1 (6 bases). This CDR3 has 12 amino acids. Trimming shortened V by 6 bases and J by 10 bases, and 12 bases separated the two germline ends. The germline CDR1 and CDR2 sequences are SNHLY and FYNNEI. The full variable domain, completed using reference TRBV2 and TRBJ1-4, is EPEVTQTPSHQVTQMGQEVILRCVPISNHLYFYWYRQILGQKVEFLVSFYNNEISEKSEIFDDQFSVERPDGSNFTLKIRSTKLEDSAMYFCASRQGWGKLFFGSGTQLSVL.

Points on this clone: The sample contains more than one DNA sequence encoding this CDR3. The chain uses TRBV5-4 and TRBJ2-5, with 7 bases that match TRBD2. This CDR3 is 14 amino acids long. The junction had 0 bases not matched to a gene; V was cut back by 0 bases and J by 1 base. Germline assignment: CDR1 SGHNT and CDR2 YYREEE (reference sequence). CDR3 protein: CASSLAGGQETQYF. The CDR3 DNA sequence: TGTGCCAGCAGCTTGGCGGGGGGCCAAGAGACCCAGTACTTC.

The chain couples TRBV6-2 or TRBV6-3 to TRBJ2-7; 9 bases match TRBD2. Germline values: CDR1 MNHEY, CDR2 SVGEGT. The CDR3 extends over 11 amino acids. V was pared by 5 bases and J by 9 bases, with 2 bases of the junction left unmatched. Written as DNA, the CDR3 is TGTGCCAGCAGTCAGGGACTAGCGCAGTACTTC. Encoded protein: CASSQGLAQYF.